The 20 T cell receptor beta chains below were found in one sample sequenced in a study of T cell changes during pregnancy in multiple sclerosis (dated by TCRdb to between 2018 and 2020). The library was made by the immunoSEQ multiplex PCR assay. TCRdb re-hosts the immuneACCESS table, in-frame sequences only. Its copies lack some clones; in the studies checked, an unresolved V gene accounts for under half of them, and the cause for the rest is not known. This sample lists around 45,000 clones; 80% to 90% were detected once. The biggest ten clones account for approximately 8% of the sample. Specimen: CD8+ T cells from peripheral blood mononuclear cells, collected in the second trimester of pregnancy. Receptors were obtained from a female donor with multiple sclerosis, enrolled in a pregnancy study.

This clone was seen a few times. The chain has TRBV6-5 and TRBJ1-1; D is perhaps TRBD1 (6 bases). The germline V gene has CDR1 MNHEY and CDR2 SVGAGI. The CDR3 contains 12 residues. V was pared by 6 bases and J by 2 bases, with 7 bases between. Written as DNA, the CDR3 is TGTGCCAGCAGGACAGGAAACACTGAAGCTTTCTTT. Its translation: CASRTGNTEAFF.

This chain joins TRBV6-6 and TRBJ1-2; D remains unclear. V was cut by 3 bases and J by 8 bases, with 10 bases left in between. CDR3 size: 12 residues. Germline V lookup: CDR1 MNHNY, CDR2 SVGAGI (reference sequence). CDR3 amino acids: CASSYEGMGYTF. As DNA, the CDR3 is TGTGCCAGCAGTTATGAGGGTATGGGCTACACCTTC.

The V and J genes are TRBV28 and TRBJ2-5, with D perhaps matching TRBD1 (6 bases). V was cut by 11 bases and J by 1 base, with 20 bases left in between. This CDR3 region has 15 residues. Germline assignment: CDR1 MDHEN and CDR2 SYDVKM. The CDR3 nucleotides read TGTGCCGCCCGGGGACAAAAGACAGTCCAAGAGACCCAGTACTTC. As protein: CAARGQKTVQETQYF.

V and J are TRBV6-6 and TRBJ2-7; TRBD2 matches at 12 bases. CDR1 MNHNY and CDR2 SVGAGI come from the germline V gene (reference sequence). The V segment lost 5 bases and the J segment 6 bases; nucleotides outside the gene matches: 5. The CDR3 is 14 amino acids. The CDR3 is CASSLAGGQSEQYF. The CDR3 nucleotides read TGTGCCAGCAGTCTAGCGGGGGGGCAAAGCGAGCAGTACTTC.

V usage is TRBV2 and J usage is TRBJ2-1; perhaps TRBD2 as D (7 bases). V gave up 6 bases and J gave up 8 bases, with 20 bases separating them. This CDR3 comprises 15 residues. The germline V gene has CDR1 SNHLY and CDR2 FYNNEI. In DNA form, the CDR3 reads TGTGCCAGCAGCCCAAGGAGGGGGGGCGGGGATGAGCAGTTCTTC. This gives the protein CASSPRRGGGDEQFF.

The V call is TRBV4-1, the J call TRBJ2-2, with D perhaps TRBD2 (5 bases). Germline V gene data show CDR1 as MGHRA and CDR2 as YSYEKL. This CDR3 region has 15 residues. The V end was cut by 0 bases, the J end by 5 bases, with 10 bases between. The CDR3 loop reads CASSQDPSGTGELFF. The CDR3 DNA reads as TGCGCCAGCAGCCAAGACCCCTCGGGGACCGGGGAGCTGTTTTTT.

The chain couples TRBV9 to TRBJ2-7; D is unclear. The CDR3 length is 14 residues. Germline CDR1 is SGDLS and CDR2 is YYNGEE. Trimming shortened V by 0 bases and J by 3 bases, and 10 bases separated the two germline ends. CDR3 protein: CASSVALFDYEQYF. CDR3 nucleotides: TGTGCCAGCAGCGTAGCACTTTTTGACTACGAGCAGTACTTC.

CDR3 nucleotide sequence: TGTGCCAGCAGCTTAGATAGCGGGGGGGCTTTTGAGCAGTTCTTC. Its protein is CASSLDSGGAFEQFF. The chain links TRBV7-2 to TRBJ2-1, with TRBD2 matching over 11 bases. The germline CDR1 and CDR2 sequences are SGHTA and FQGNSA. This CDR3 is 15 amino acids long. With 1 base clipped from V and 9 bases from J, the junction kept 5 bases outside the gene matches.

Here the CDR3 DNA reads TGTGCCAGCAGATTACGAGGACAGGGGGCCTCCTACGAGCAGTACTTC. Its protein is CASRLRGQGASYEQYF. This rearrangement joins TRBV13 to TRBJ2-7; 11 bases agree with TRBD1. The CDR3 spans 16 residues. J gave up 0 bases and V 6 bases, and 7 bases lay outside the gene matches. Germline loops: CDR1 PRHDT, CDR2 FYEKMQ (reference sequence).

The J gene is TRBJ2-1, the V gene TRBV28; 9 bases are shared with TRBD2. V lost 6 bases to trimming and J lost 6 bases; unmatched junction nucleotides: 12. CDR1 and CDR2 (germline): MDHEN, SYDVKM. There are 16 residues in the CDR3. The CDR3 nucleotides are TGTGCCAGCAGCCGAGATAGCGGGGGCCACCTCAATGAGCAGTTCTTC. Translation gives CASSRDSGGHLNEQFF.

This chain uses TRBV28 with TRBJ1-1; TRBD1 agrees at 8 bases. The CDR3 is 14 residues long. V gave up 5 bases and J gave up 3 bases; unmatched junction bases: 5. Germline V gene lookup returns CDR1 MDHEN and CDR2 SYDVKM. CDR3 amino acids: CASSPGQADTEAFF. In DNA form, the CDR3 reads TGTGCCAGCAGTCCGGGACAGGCGGACACTGAAGCTTTCTTT.

The J gene is TRBJ2-3, the V gene TRBV18; 10 nucleotides align to TRBD2. V was pared by 3 bases and J by 6 bases, with 6 bases of the junction left unmatched. Germline V gene data show CDR1 as KGHSH and CDR2 as LQKENI. CDR3 size: 15 residues. The CDR3 coding sequence is TGTGCCAGCTCACCCCTAGCGGGGGCCACGGATACGCAGTATTTT. Its protein is CASSPLAGATDTQYF.

This chain uses TRBV9 with TRBJ2-7, with D unresolved. The CDR3 loop spans 14 amino acids. V lost 0 bases and J 2 bases, leaving 9 bases between the germline ends. Germline CDR1 SGDLS, CDR2 YYNGEE. CDR3 residues: CASSVEQVPYEQYF. The CDR3, as DNA: TGTGCCAGCAGCGTAGAGCAGGTACCCTACGAGCAGTACTTC.

The chain joins TRBV9 to TRBJ2-5; D may be TRBD2 (6 bases). V was shortened by 2 bases and J by 0 bases, with 11 bases between the two germline ends. The CDR3 totals 15 residues. CDR1 and CDR2 from the germline V gene are SGDLS and YYNGEE. CDR3 DNA sequence: TGTGCCAGCAGCGTGGGCGGGACGTACCAAGAGACCCAGTACTTC. Its protein is CASSVGGTYQETQYF.

The chain combines TRBV28 with TRBJ2-2; 7 nucleotides match TRBD1. The germline V gene encodes CDR1 MDHEN and CDR2 SYDVKM. Trimming removed 2 bases from V and 3 bases from J; junction bases left unmatched: 0. The CDR3 has 14 residues. In DNA form, the CDR3 reads TGTGCCAGCAGTTTACAGGGGGACACCGGGGAGCTGTTTTTT. Translated, it gives CASSLQGDTGELFF. Together with reference TRBV28 and TRBJ2-2, the CDR3 gives the full variable domain: DVKVTQSSRYLVKRTGEKVFLECVQDMDHENMFWYRQDPGLGLRLIYFSYDVKMKEKGDIPEGYSVSREKKERFSLILESASTNQTSMYLCASSLQGDTGELFFGEGSRLTVL.

This clone was picked up one time. This CDR3 is CASSHFSGGNEQFF. CDR3 nucleotides: TGCGCCAGCAGCCACTTTAGCGGGGGGAATGAGCAGTTCTTC. The V and J genes are TRBV4-1 and TRBJ2-1; 10 bases are shared with TRBD2. Germline V CDR1 and CDR2: MGHRA, YSYEKL. Trimming at V came to 3 bases and at J to 7 bases, leaving 3 bases not matched to a gene. The CDR3 extends over 14 amino acids.

The chain uses TRBV28 and TRBJ2-3; the D is unclear. Trimming shortened V by 7 bases and J by 4 bases, and 9 bases separated the two germline ends. Germline assignment: CDR1 MDHEN and CDR2 SYDVKM. The CDR3 runs 12 residues. In DNA form, the CDR3 reads TGTGCCAGCACCTTGGGCTCAGATACGCAGTATTTT. This translates into CASTLGSDTQYF.

The V and J genes are TRBV6-1 and TRBJ1-2; D is perhaps TRBD1 (5 bases). CDR1 is MNHNS and CDR2 is SASEGT in the germline V gene. Trimming removed 6 bases from V and 6 bases from J, with 8 bases in between. This CDR3 has 11 residues. The CDR3 DNA sequence: TGTGCCAGCAGGGAGACAGATGGCTACACCTTC. As protein: CASRETDGYTF.

This clone was detected a few times. The rearrangement links TRBV19 to TRBJ1-2; TRBD1 matches 7 bases. The germline V gene has CDR1 LNHDA and CDR2 SQIVND (reference sequence). J was trimmed by 4 bases and V by 5 bases; bases with no gene match: 10. CDR3 size: 15 residues. CDR3 residues: CASSGRDSPSYGYTF. Written as DNA, the CDR3 is TGTGCCAGTAGTGGCAGGGACAGTCCGAGCTATGGCTACACCTTC.

This chain connects TRBV27 to TRBJ1-1, with D tentatively TRBD1 (6 bases). V was cut by 0 bases and J by 7 bases, with 12 bases left in between. CDR3 length: 14 residues. Per germline, CDR1 MNHEY and CDR2 SMNVEV (reference sequence). CDR3 DNA: TGTGCCAGCAGTTTATCAGGGCACAGGGTTGAAGCTTTCTTT. It specifies CASSLSGHRVEAFF.